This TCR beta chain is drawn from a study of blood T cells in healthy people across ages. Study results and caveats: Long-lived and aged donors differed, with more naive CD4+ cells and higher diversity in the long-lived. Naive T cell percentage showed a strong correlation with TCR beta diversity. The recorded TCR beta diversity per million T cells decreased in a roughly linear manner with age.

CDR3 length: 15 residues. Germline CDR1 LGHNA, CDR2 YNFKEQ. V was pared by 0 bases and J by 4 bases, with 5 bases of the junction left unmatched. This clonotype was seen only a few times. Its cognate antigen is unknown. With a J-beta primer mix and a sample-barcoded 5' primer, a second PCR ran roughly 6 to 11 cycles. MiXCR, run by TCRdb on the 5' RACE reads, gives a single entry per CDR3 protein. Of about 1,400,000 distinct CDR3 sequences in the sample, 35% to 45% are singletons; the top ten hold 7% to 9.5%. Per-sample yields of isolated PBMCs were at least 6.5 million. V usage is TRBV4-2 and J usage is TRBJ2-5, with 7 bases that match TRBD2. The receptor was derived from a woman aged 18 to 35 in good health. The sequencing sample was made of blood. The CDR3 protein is CASSQEGVAGETQYF. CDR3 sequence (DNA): TGTGCCAGCAGCCAAGAGGGAGTAGCGGGAGAGACCCAGTACTTC.